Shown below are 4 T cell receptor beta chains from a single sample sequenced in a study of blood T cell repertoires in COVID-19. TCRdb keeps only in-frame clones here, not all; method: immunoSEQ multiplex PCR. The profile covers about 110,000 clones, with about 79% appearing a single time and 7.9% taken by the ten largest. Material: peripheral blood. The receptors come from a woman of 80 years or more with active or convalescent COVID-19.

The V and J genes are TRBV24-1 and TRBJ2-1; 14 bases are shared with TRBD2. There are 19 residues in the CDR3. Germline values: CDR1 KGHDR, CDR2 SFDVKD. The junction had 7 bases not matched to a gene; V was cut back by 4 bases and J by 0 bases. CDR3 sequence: CATSDPSGTSGSSYNEQFF. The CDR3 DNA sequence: TGTGCCACCAGTGACCCTTCCGGGACTAGCGGGAGCTCCTACAATGAGCAGTTCTTC.

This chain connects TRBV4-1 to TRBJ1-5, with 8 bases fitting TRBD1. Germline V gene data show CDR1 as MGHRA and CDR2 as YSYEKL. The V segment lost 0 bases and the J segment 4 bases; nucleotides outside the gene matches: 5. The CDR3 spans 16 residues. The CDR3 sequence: CASSQDIGTGNQPQHF. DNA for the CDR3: TGCGCCAGCAGCCAAGATATCGGGACAGGAAATCAGCCCCAGCATTTT.

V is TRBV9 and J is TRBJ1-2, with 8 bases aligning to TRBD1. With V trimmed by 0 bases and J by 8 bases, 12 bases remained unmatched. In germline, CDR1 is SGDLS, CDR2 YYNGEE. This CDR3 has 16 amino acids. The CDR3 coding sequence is TGTGCCAGCAGCGTAGGGCCCCCGGGACAGGCTCAGGGCTACACCTTC. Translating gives CASSVGPPGQAQGYTF.

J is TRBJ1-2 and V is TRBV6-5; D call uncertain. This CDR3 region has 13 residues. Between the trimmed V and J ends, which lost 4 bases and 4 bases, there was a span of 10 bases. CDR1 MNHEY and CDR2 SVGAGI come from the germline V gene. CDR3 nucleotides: TGTGCCAGCAGTTCGGACGGACTCTATGGCTACACCTTC. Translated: CASSSDGLYGYTF.